This T cell receptor (beta chain) was found in a study of cytomegalovirus exposure and HLA in healthy donors. Overall study context: One earlier analysis, a look at around 170 million T cells, found more than 100 million unique TCR beta sequences. Broader study findings: Some segments of the V type, notably TRBV6-2 and TRBV6-3, were excluded as indistinguishable. Among TCR beta chains, those listed as cytomegalovirus-associated numbered over 150. In a later analysis, approximately 18,000 TCR beta sequences were associated with HLA alleles at 0.05 false discovery rate.

The PCR employed 60 Vbeta primers together with 13 Jbeta primers. The data were produced by immunoSEQ multiplex PCR, yet TCRdb's version contains in-frame clones alone and is incomplete. This sample has 150,000 to 200,000 clones, with roughly 73% found just once. Trimming took 1 base from V and 0 from J, leaving 11 bases between them. The CDR3 length is 16 residues. Germline CDR1 reads MDHEN; CDR2 reads SYDVKM. This clone was counted once. What it binds is not known. This clonotype was obtained from a man aged 18 to 29 in good health and CMV-seropositive. The sample consisted of PBMCs. The chain is built from TRBV28 and TRBJ2-3; possibly TRBD2 for D (5 bases). The CDR3 reads CASSLLGRTSTDTQYF. The CDR3 DNA sequence: TGTGCCAGCAGTTTATTGGGGAGAACGAGCACAGATACGCAGTATTTT.